This T cell receptor (beta chain) was retrieved from a study of control samples from healthy donors and cancer patients. This CDR3 is 15 amino acids long. CDR1 is KGHDR and CDR2 is SFDVKD in the germline V gene. Between the trimmed V and J ends, which lost 7 bases and 9 bases, there was a span of 23 bases. Method: immunoSEQ multiplex PCR; TCRdb's copy keeps in-frame clones and lacks some. The sample holds some 130,000 clones; approximately 90% are singletons and the top ten take around 2.5%. The clonotype comes from a man aged 18 to 35 in good health. The chain recombines TRBV24-1 with TRBJ2-5; the D call may be TRBD1 or TRBD2 (5 bases each). The sample taken for sequencing was blood. CDR3: CATSAPGPMLEAQYF. CDR3 bases: TGTGCCACCAGCGCACCGGGACCCATGTTGGAGGCCCAGTACTTC.